A selection of T cell receptor beta chains follows, all from one sample in a study of T cells in Graves' hyperthyroidism and ophthalmopathy. TCRdb re-called the multiplex PCR reads with MiXCR, one entry per CDR3 protein. Here the sample spans over 450,000 distinct CDR3 sequences, over 15% being singletons. The sequenced sample consisted of blood. All receptors derive from a woman aged 18-30 years with Graves' ophthalmopathy. CDR3s include the opening cysteine and the closing phenylalanine or tryptophan. Fields, in order: clone size, D gene, V gene, J gene, CDR3 protein, CDR3 DNA. A D gene is named only where the DNA matches it firmly. Expanded clones get a size class; other rows say once, few or many, or leave the size out.

many	NA	TRBV30	TRBJ1-1	CAWSSTVNTEAFF	TGTGCCTGGAGTAGTACGGTGAACACTGAAGCTTTCTTT
many	NA	TRBV3-1	TRBJ1-6	CASSQDKSPLHF	TGTGCCAGCAGCCAAGATAAGTCACCCCTCCACTTT
many	NA	TRBV7-8	TRBJ1-1	CASSLAPSGQMNTEAFF	TGTGCCAGCAGCTTAGCGCCATCCGGACAGATGAACACTGAAGCTTTCTTT
few	NA	TRBV6-1	TRBJ1-1	CATSTGQLNTEAFF	TGTGCCACCTCGACGGGGCAGTTGAACACTGAAGCTTTCTTT
NA	TRBD2	TRBV7-3	TRBJ2-1	CASSVTGLAHNEQFF	TGTGCCAGCAGCGTGACAGGACTAGCCCATAATGAGCAGTTCTTC
many	NA	TRBV12-3/TRBV12-4	TRBJ1-3	CASSPLQGHFGNTIYF	TGTGCCAGCAGTCCCCTCCAGGGGCATTTTGGAAACACCATATATTTT
NA	TRBD1	TRBV28	TRBJ2-2	CASSTIEPRQGRFYSGELFF	TGTGCCAGCAGTACTATAGAACCGCGACAGGGACGATTCTACTCCGGGGAGCTGTTTTTT
many	TRBD1	TRBV6-1	TRBJ1-6	CASRTGQYNSPLHF	TGTGCCAGCAGAACGGGACAGTATAATTCACCCCTCCACTTT
many	TRBD1	TRBV7-2	TRBJ1-6	CASSPRDRGNSPLHF	TGTGCCAGCAGCCCCCGGGACAGGGGCAATTCACCCCTCCACTTT
many	TRBD1	TRBV6-2/TRBV6-3	TRBJ1-5	CASSLTGGTQPQHF	TGTGCCAGCAGTTTAACAGGGGGTACTCAGCCCCAGCATTTT
few	TRBD1	TRBV29-1	TRBJ2-7	CSSYTDRGLEQYF	TGCAGCTCCTACACCGACAGGGGGCTCGAGCAGTACTTC